This T cell receptor beta chain was recorded in a study of CD8 T cells in ankylosing spondylitis. Findings and caveats of the study: Researchers reportedly found disease-linked clones significantly enriched in matched ankylosing spondylitis synovial fluid. Ankylosing spondylitis blood seemed to carry a telltale TCR beta motif made of seven or eight highly homologous variants. CD8+ disease-linked clones were present at relatively low frequencies in blood.

MiXCR, run by TCRdb on the 5' RACE reads, gives a single entry per CDR3 protein. The table shows 200,000 to 300,000 distinct CDR3 sequences, with roughly a quarter occurring only once. The J segment lost 2 bases and the V segment lost 2 bases, leaving 11 bases of the junction unmatched. The CDR3 is 19 residues long. Germline V gene data show CDR1 as SGHNT and CDR2 as YYREEE (reference sequence). Notes on this clonotype: As yet, its antigen is unknown.

The clonotype comes from a male donor with ankylosing spondylitis or in good health (not recorded which). Sequencing used blood, either unsorted or a sorted T cell fraction (not recorded which). This chain uses TRBV5-4 with TRBJ2-1; 12 nucleotides align to TRBD2. The CDR3 loop is CASSFAASGGVGPYNEQFF. CDR3 nucleotides: TGTGCCAGCAGCTTTGCGGCTAGCGGGGGGGTCGGTCCCTACAATGAGCAGTTCTTC.